The rows below give T cell receptor beta chains drawn from one sample of a study of Graves' ophthalmopathy and Graves' hyperthyroidism. TCRdb recomputed calls from the multiplex PCR reads with MiXCR, one row per CDR3 protein. The sample consists of around 170,000 distinct CDR3 sequences, 30% to 45% of them appearing once. The sequenced sample consisted of peripheral blood. These receptor sequences come from a woman aged 40 to 49 with Graves' ophthalmopathy. The CDR3 runs from the conserved cysteine through the conserved F or W. Fields, in order: J gene, V gene, clone size, D gene, CDR3 DNA, CDR3 protein. The D gene is left open where the match is weak. Clone size, where shown, is once, few, many, or a class for clones that have expanded.

J: TRBJ2-7; V: TRBV12-5; size: many; D: .; DNA: TGTGCTAGTGCCCTCACGGGCATCTACGAGCAGTACTTC; CDR3: CASALTGIYEQYF
J: TRBJ2-5; V: TRBV7-3; size: many; D: TRBD1; DNA: TGTGCCAGCAGCGCTGACAGGGGGCAGGGAGAGACCCAGTACTTC; CDR3: CASSADRGQGETQYF
J: TRBJ2-7; V: TRBV11-2; size: many; D: TRBD1; DNA: TGTGCCAGCAGCGTCGACAGGGACGGCTACGAGCAGTACTTC; CDR3: CASSVDRDGYEQYF
J: TRBJ2-7; V: TRBV2; size: once; D: TRBD1; DNA: TGTGCCAGCAGACCTGGGACAGCCTACGAGCAGTACTTC; CDR3: CASRPGTAYEQYF
J: TRBJ2-5; V: TRBV20-1; size: many; D: .; DNA: TGCAGTGCTAGAGATATCGGCGGGACGGAGACCCAGTACTTC; CDR3: CSARDIGGTETQYF
J: TRBJ1-5; V: TRBV27; size: many; D: TRBD1; DNA: TGTGCCAGCAGTTGGACAGGGGGGGGCAATCAGCCCCAGCATTTT; CDR3: CASSWTGGGNQPQHF
J: TRBJ2-5; V: TRBV20-1; size: many; D: .; DNA: TGCAGTGCTCAGGGGCTAGCTAGCGAGACCCAGTACTTC; CDR3: CSAQGLASETQYF
J: TRBJ1-1; V: TRBV6-5; size: .; D: .; DNA: TGTGCCAGCAGTTACTCGGCAAGCACTGAAGCTTTCTTT; CDR3: CASSYSASTEAFF
J: TRBJ2-7; V: TRBV9; size: many; D: .; DNA: TGTGCCAGCAGCGTAGCCCCTATCGGGGAAGGTATCGAGCAGTACTTC; CDR3: CASSVAPIGEGIEQYF
J: TRBJ2-2; V: TRBV6-5; size: many; D: .; DNA: TGTGCCAGCAGTTACTCGGAGGGACACAACACCGGGGAGCTGTTTTTT; CDR3: CASSYSEGHNTGELFF
J: TRBJ2-2; V: TRBV4-1; size: many; D: TRBD2; DNA: TGCGCCAGCAGCCAGGAAGCGGGAGCAACCGGGGAGCTGTTTTTT; CDR3: CASSQEAGATGELFF
J: TRBJ2-5; V: TRBV4-1; size: .; D: TRBD2; DNA: TGCGCCAGCAGCCATGCTGGGACTAGCGGGACGCCCGGGTACTTC; CDR3: CASSHAGTSGTPGYF
J: TRBJ2-2; V: TRBV6-2/TRBV6-3; size: many; D: .; DNA: TGTGCCAGCAGCCTTTCCGGGGTGGGCACCGGGGAGCTGTTTTTT; CDR3: CASSLSGVGTGELFF
J: TRBJ2-2; V: TRBV5-5; size: many; D: .; DNA: TGTGCCAGCAGTCCCTGGCAGGGGGGTTGGACCGGGGAGCTGTTTTTT; CDR3: CASSPWQGGWTGELFF
J: TRBJ1-1; V: TRBV6-2/TRBV6-3; size: many; D: .; DNA: TGTGCCAGCAGCCGTAGACCGGTAACTGAAGCTTTCTTT; CDR3: CASSRRPVTEAFF
J: TRBJ1-5; V: TRBV6-2/TRBV6-3; size: many; D: TRBD1; DNA: TGTGCCAGCAATCAGGGGGTGAATCAGCCCCAGCATTTT; CDR3: CASNQGVNQPQHF
J: TRBJ1-2; V: TRBV11-2; size: many; D: .; DNA: TGTGCCAGCAGCTTGGCCGGTAACTATGGCTACACCTTC; CDR3: CASSLAGNYGYTF
J: TRBJ2-5; V: TRBV6-1; size: .; D: .; DNA: TGTGCCAGCAGTGAATCTCTCCTCCAAGAGACCCAGTACTTC; CDR3: CASSESLLQETQYF
J: TRBJ1-1; V: TRBV27; size: .; D: .; DNA: TGTACCAGCAGTTCCAGGGCGGACACTGAAGCTTTCTTT; CDR3: CTSSSRADTEAFF
J: TRBJ2-5; V: TRBV28; size: .; D: TRBD2; DNA: TGTGCCAGCATGAGATCGGGACTAGCGGGACCAGAGACCCAGTACTTC; CDR3: CASMRSGLAGPETQYF
J: TRBJ1-5; V: TRBV19; size: .; D: .; DNA: TGTGCCAGTAGTTCTAATGGACATCCGCACTTT; CDR3: CASSSNGHPHF
J: TRBJ2-7; V: TRBV28; size: .; D: .; DNA: TGTGCCAGCAGTTACTCCTCCGACTACGAGCAGTACTTC; CDR3: CASSYSSDYEQYF
J: TRBJ2-5; V: TRBV27; size: few; D: TRBD2; DNA: TGTGCCAGCAGTCCGAGACTAGCGGGAGGGCAAGAGACCCAGTACTTC; CDR3: CASSPRLAGGQETQYF
J: TRBJ1-1; V: TRBV12-3/TRBV12-4; size: .; D: .; DNA: TGTGCCAGCAGGAGTGGGGGCCTTCAGGCCCATGAAGCTTTCTTT; CDR3: CASRSGGLQAHEAFF
J: TRBJ2-7; V: TRBV6-5; size: once; D: .; DNA: TGTGCCAGCAGTTACCGGTGGGCCGGGACGGCCTACGAGCAGTACTTC; CDR3: CASSYRWAGTAYEQYF
J: TRBJ2-7; V: TRBV6-5; size: once; D: TRBD1; DNA: TGTGCCAGCAGTTACTCCGGGACAGCTTACTACGAGCAGTACTTC; CDR3: CASSYSGTAYYEQYF
J: TRBJ1-6; V: TRBV28; size: .; D: .; DNA: TGTGCCAGCTCACCGGTGGACGGCGGATCACCCCTCCACTTT; CDR3: CASSPVDGGSPLHF
J: TRBJ2-2; V: TRBV12-3/TRBV12-4; size: many; D: .; DNA: TGTGCCGCCAGGGACGCGGGGCGGAACACCGGGGAGCTGTTTTTT; CDR3: CAARDAGRNTGELFF
J: TRBJ1-3; V: TRBV12-5; size: once; D: .; DNA: TGTGCTAGGTGCCTACGGGGGGCTGGAAACACCATATATTTT; CDR3: CARCLRGAGNTIYF
J: TRBJ1-5; V: TRBV19; size: many; D: .; DNA: TGTGCCAGTATTGTGCGCCAGGGGCTTAATCAGCCCCAGCATTTT; CDR3: CASIVRQGLNQPQHF
J: TRBJ1-1; V: TRBV24-1; size: many; D: TRBD1; DNA: TGTGCCACCAGTGATCCGGACAGGGAAGCTTTCTTT; CDR3: CATSDPDREAFF
J: TRBJ1-1; V: TRBV6-5; size: many; D: TRBD1; DNA: TGTGCCAGCAGTTCACAGGGGGGAGGACTAACTGAAGCTTTCTTT; CDR3: CASSSQGGGLTEAFF
J: TRBJ2-7; V: TRBV28; size: many; D: TRBD1; DNA: TGTGCCAGCAGAGCCGGGACAGGGGTCTACGAGCAGTACTTC; CDR3: CASRAGTGVYEQYF
J: TRBJ2-7; V: TRBV6-2/TRBV6-3; size: few; D: TRBD2; DNA: TGTGCCAGCAGTTCGCAGCGGGAGAGATACGAGCAGTACTTC; CDR3: CASSSQRERYEQYF
J: TRBJ2-7; V: TRBV7-2; size: few; D: TRBD2; DNA: TGTGCCAGCAGCGCTAGCGGGAGGGCCGTAGATGAGCAGTACTTC; CDR3: CASSASGRAVDEQYF
J: TRBJ2-7; V: TRBV6-2/TRBV6-3; size: once; D: .; DNA: TGTGCCAGCAGTCATGGTCGGACGCCGAACTACGAGCAGTACTTC; CDR3: CASSHGRTPNYEQYF
J: TRBJ2-5; V: TRBV6-5; size: .; D: .; DNA: TGTGCCAGCAGTTACGGGCAGGAGGTGGGAGAGACCCAGTACTTC; CDR3: CASSYGQEVGETQYF
J: TRBJ2-7; V: TRBV3-1; size: many; D: TRBD2; DNA: TGTGCCAGCAGCCGAGGGACTAGCGTTGGTTACGAGCAGTACTTC; CDR3: CASSRGTSVGYEQYF
J: TRBJ2-7; V: TRBV6-5; size: .; D: .; DNA: TGTGCCAGCAGTTTATCAGGGATGGCCTACGAGCAGTACTTC; CDR3: CASSLSGMAYEQYF
J: TRBJ1-5; V: TRBV28; size: many; D: .; DNA: TGTGCCAGCAACAGCCAGGCAGATTACAATCAGCCCCAGCATTTT; CDR3: CASNSQADYNQPQHF
J: TRBJ2-2; V: TRBV6-1; size: many; D: TRBD2; DNA: TGTGCCAGCAGTGAGGTGCGGGCGGGAGTCGACACCGGGGAGCTGTTTTTT; CDR3: CASSEVRAGVDTGELFF
J: TRBJ2-2; V: TRBV15; size: many; D: .; DNA: TGTGCCACCAGCAGAAACACCGGGGAGCTGTTTTTT; CDR3: CATSRNTGELFF
J: TRBJ1-5; V: TRBV19; size: .; D: .; DNA: TGTGCCAGTAGTATCCTGCCGGAGGCTAATCAGCCCCAGCATTTT; CDR3: CASSILPEANQPQHF
J: TRBJ1-2; V: TRBV28; size: many; D: TRBD1; DNA: TGTGCCAGCAGTTTTGCAGGGGGCGCAGGATATGGCTACACCTTC; CDR3: CASSFAGGAGYGYTF
J: TRBJ2-5; V: TRBV28; size: few; D: .; DNA: TGTGCCAGCAGTTTCCCGACAGACAAGAGAACCCAGTACTTC; CDR3: CASSFPTDKRTQYF
J: TRBJ2-7; V: TRBV6-5; size: many; D: .; DNA: TGTGCCAGCCTACGGTCCTACGAGCAGTACTTC; CDR3: CASLRSYEQYF
J: TRBJ2-7; V: TRBV27; size: .; D: .; DNA: TGTGCCACTTCGACCCTGGCCTCCTTTTCCTACGAGCAGTACTTC; CDR3: CATSTLASFSYEQYF
J: TRBJ2-2; V: TRBV28; size: many; D: .; DNA: TGTGCCAGCAGAAGGGGGGGCTACAACACCGGGGAGCTGTTTTTT; CDR3: CASRRGGYNTGELFF
J: TRBJ2-7; V: TRBV13; size: many; D: TRBD2; DNA: TGTGCCAGCAGCAGTAGCGGGAGGGACGAGCAGTACTTC; CDR3: CASSSSGRDEQYF
J: TRBJ1-1; V: TRBV12-3/TRBV12-4; size: many; D: .; DNA: TGTGCCAGCAGTCCTTTCGGGGGGCTTATATGGACTGAAGCTTTCTTT; CDR3: CASSPFGGLIWTEAFF
J: TRBJ2-2; V: TRBV6-1; size: .; D: .; DNA: TGTGCCAGCGCACGAACGAACACCGGGGAGCTGTTTTTT; CDR3: CASARTNTGELFF